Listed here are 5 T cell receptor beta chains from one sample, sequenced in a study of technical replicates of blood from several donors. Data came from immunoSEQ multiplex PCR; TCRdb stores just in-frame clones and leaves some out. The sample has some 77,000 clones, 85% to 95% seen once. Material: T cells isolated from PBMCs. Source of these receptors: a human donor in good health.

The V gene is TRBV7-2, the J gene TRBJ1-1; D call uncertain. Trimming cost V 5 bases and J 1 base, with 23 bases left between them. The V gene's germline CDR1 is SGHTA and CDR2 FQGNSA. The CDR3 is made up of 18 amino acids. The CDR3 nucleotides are TGTGCCAGCAGCACCAGCCCTCTCGGACTCAACGGGAACACTGAAGCTTTCTTT. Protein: CASSTSPLGLNGNTEAFF.

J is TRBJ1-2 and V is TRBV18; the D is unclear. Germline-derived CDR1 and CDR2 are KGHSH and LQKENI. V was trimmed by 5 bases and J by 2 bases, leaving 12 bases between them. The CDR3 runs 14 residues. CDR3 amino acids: CASSETDYNYGYTF. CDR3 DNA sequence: TGTGCCAGCTCAGAGACCGACTACAACTATGGCTACACCTTC.

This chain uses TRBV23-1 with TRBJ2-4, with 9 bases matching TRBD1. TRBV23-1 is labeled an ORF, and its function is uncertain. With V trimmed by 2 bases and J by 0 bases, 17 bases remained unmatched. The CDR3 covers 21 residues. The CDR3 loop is CASSQNRRDRAIYVAKNIQYF. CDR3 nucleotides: TGCGCCAGCAGTCAAAATCGGAGGGACAGGGCAATCTACGTAGCCAAAAACATTCAGTACTTC.

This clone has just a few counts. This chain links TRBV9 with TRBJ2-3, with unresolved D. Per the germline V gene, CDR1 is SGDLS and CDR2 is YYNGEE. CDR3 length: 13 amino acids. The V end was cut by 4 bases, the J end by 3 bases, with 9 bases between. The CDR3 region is CASSPPVTDTQYF. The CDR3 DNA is TGTGCCAGCAGCCCTCCAGTAACAGATACGCAGTATTTT.

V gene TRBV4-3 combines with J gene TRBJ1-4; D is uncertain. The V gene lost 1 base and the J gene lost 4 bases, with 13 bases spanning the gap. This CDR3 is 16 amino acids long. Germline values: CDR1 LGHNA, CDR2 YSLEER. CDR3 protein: CASSQASGQNNEKLFF. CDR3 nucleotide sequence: TGCGCCAGCAGCCAAGCTTCAGGCCAGAATAATGAAAAACTGTTTTTT.